One sample yielded the 29 T cell receptor beta chains listed below, sequenced in a study of T cell clonality in common variable immunodeficiency. Here immunoSEQ multiplex PCR was the method, and the copy in TCRdb shows in-frame clones only, minus some. Altogether approximately 64,000 clones were found in the sample, and no singletons occur. The sample consisted of peripheral blood mononuclear cells. Every receptor here comes from a person between 18 and 69 years old in good health.

This clone came up many times. The CDR3 is cut off 3 residues early in the read; its end comes from the germline J gene. V gene TRBV6-2 or TRBV6-3 combines with J gene TRBJ1-6; 8 nucleotides line up with TRBD1. J gave up 11 bases and V 10 bases, and 19 bases lay outside the gene matches. Germline values: CDR1 MNHEY, CDR2 SVGEGT. This CDR3 is 16 amino acids long. CDR3 residues: CATKGLWQGAEAPLHF. The CDR3 DNA, read in part, is TGTGCCACAAAAGGGTTATGGCAGGGGGCAGAAGCACCC.

This clone was seen ten or more times. The read falls 3 residues short of the CDR3 end, and the missing part is taken from the germline J gene. The chain joins TRBV7-2 to TRBJ1-2, with TRBD1 identical over 7 bases. V gave up 7 bases and J gave up 1 base; unmatched junction bases: 9. Germline loops: CDR1 SGHTA, CDR2 FQGNSA. The length of the CDR3 is 15 residues. The CDR3 region is CASTGQENLNYGYTF. The sequenced CDR3 bases are TGTGCCAGCACCGGACAGGAGAACCTTAACTATGGC.

Only a few counts were recorded for this clone. The read terminates 3 residues before the CDR3 end, so the remaining end is supplied by the germline J gene. The V gene is TRBV4-2, the J gene TRBJ2-7; 9 nucleotides agree with TRBD2. CDR1 and CDR2 (germline): LGHNA, YNFKEQ. The V gene end was trimmed by 0 bases and the J gene end by 0 bases; junction bases not matched to a gene: 3. This CDR3 contains 16 residues. The part of the CDR3 DNA that was read is TGTGCCAGCAGCCAAGACGCACTAGCGGGCTCCTACGAG. Its translation: CASSQDALAGSYE. The CDR3 as a whole reads CASSQDALAGSYEQYF.

This clone was detected a few times. The read ends 3 residues before the CDR3 terminus; that terminus is restored from the germline J gene. J is TRBJ1-5 and V is TRBV30; D is perhaps TRBD1 (6 bases). The CDR3 has 17 amino acids. Trimming took 3 bases from V and 0 from J, leaving 18 bases between them. Germline assignment: CDR1 GTSNPN and CDR2 SVGIG (reference sequence). The CDR3 reads CAWSAIGSGDSNQPQHF. The covered CDR3 bases are TGTGCCTGGAGCGCAATCGGGTCAGGGGATAGCAATCAGCCC.

This clone was found many times. The CDR3 end falls 3 residues outside the read, so it is completed with the germline J gene. The V gene is TRBV5-1, the J gene TRBJ2-2, with TRBD1 matching over 7 bases. Trimming took 5 bases from V and 7 from J; bases not matched to a gene: 14. The CDR3 is 16 amino acids. From germline, CDR1 is SGHRS and CDR2 YFSETQ. The CDR3 sequence is CASSQTGTARFGELFF. The sequenced CDR3 bases are TGCGCCAGCAGTCAGACCGGGACAGCGCGTTTCGGGGAG.

This clone was recorded many times. The CDR3 goes on 3 residues after the read ends, and that part is filled in from the germline J gene. The chain links TRBV29-1 to TRBJ2-7; D uncertain. Trimming took 1 base from V and 4 from J, leaving 17 bases between them. The CDR3 covers 15 residues. Germline CDR1 and CDR2: SQVTM and ANQGSEA. The CDR3 spells CSVEALSGLQYEQYF. The part of the CDR3 DNA that was read is TGCAGCGTTGAAGCATTGTCAGGCCTGCAATACGAG.

This clone was observed at least ten times. The CDR3 end lies 3 residues beyond the end of the read and is filled in from the germline J gene. The chain is built from TRBV5-6 and TRBJ1-2, with 7 positions matching TRBD1. Trimming at V came to 4 bases and at J to 6 bases, leaving 12 bases not matched to a gene. CDR1 SGHDT and CDR2 YYEEEE come from the germline V gene. The CDR3 contains 15 residues. Here the CDR3 reads CASSNRDSGPHGYTF. The sequenced part of the CDR3 DNA is TGTGCCAGCAGCAACCGGGACAGCGGGCCCCATGGC.

Ten or more counts support this clone. The read is 3 residues too short to cover the CDR3 end, so that end is filled in from the germline J gene. This chain links TRBV20-1 with TRBJ2-3; D not certain. The CDR3 runs 10 residues. Germline CDR1 and CDR2: DFQATT and SNEGSKA (reference sequence). The ends were cut back, 6 bases at V and 6 bases at J, with 7 bases in the middle. CDR3 sequence reads: CSARLDTQYF. Partial CDR3 DNA: TGCAGTGCCCGACTCGATACG.

This clone was picked up a small number of times. The CDR3 protein is CASRTGAGGSQPQHF. The part of the CDR3 DNA that was read is TGTGCCAGCAGAACCGGGGCAGGGGGTAGTCAGCCC. The chain employs TRBV2 and TRBJ1-5; 7 bases match TRBD1. The read ends 3 residues before the CDR3 terminus; that terminus is restored from the germline J gene. This CDR3 has 15 amino acids. Germline values: CDR1 SNHLY, CDR2 FYNNEI. The trim removed 6 bases at V and 6 bases at J, leaving 11 bases unmatched.

This clone showed up many times. The CDR3 is cut off 3 residues early in the read; its end comes from the germline J gene. The gene calls are TRBV20-1 and TRBJ1-4; 9 positions match TRBD1. The junction had 7 bases not matched to a gene; V was cut back by 0 bases and J by 8 bases. From germline, CDR1 is DFQATT and CDR2 SNEGSKA (reference sequence). The CDR3 runs to 15 residues. The CDR3 is CSARDPGTGQEKLFF. The CDR3 bases that were read are TGCAGTGCTAGAGATCCCGGGACAGGGCAAGAAAAA.

Ten or more counts support this clone. The CDR3 end falls 3 residues outside the read, so it is completed with the germline J gene. This sequence joins TRBV5-6 and TRBJ1-4; a possible D gene is TRBD1 (5 bases). This CDR3 has 15 amino acids. V shed 4 bases and J shed 8 bases, with 18 bases lying between them. The germline gives CDR1 SGHDT, CDR2 YYEEEE. This CDR3 is CASSAFEGLNEKLFF. Incomplete CDR3 DNA: TGTGCCAGCAGCGCCTTCGAGGGGTTGAACGAAAAA.

Many counts were recorded for this clone. Coverage ceases 3 residues before the CDR3 finishes, and the germline J gene fills in the end. The rearrangement links TRBV28 to TRBJ1-1, with a weak D call TRBD1 (5 bases). The CDR3 is made up of 11 amino acids. V was cut by 5 bases and J by 4 bases, with 5 bases left in between. Germline assignment: CDR1 MDHEN and CDR2 SYDVKM. The CDR3 sequence: CASSTGTEAFF. The covered CDR3 bases are TGTGCCAGCAGTACAGGCACTGAA.

In its sample, this clone was seen many times. The CDR3 end is not reached by the read, which stops 3 residues before it; the germline J gene fills it in. J is TRBJ1-1 and V is TRBV30; D may be TRBD1 (5 bases). The CDR3 has 12 amino acids. Germline V gene sequence: CDR1 GTSNPN, CDR2 SVGIG (reference sequence). The CDR3 reads CAWSAGLREAFF. The sequenced CDR3 bases are TGTGCCTGGAGTGCAGGGCTTAGGGAA. Variable domain in full (rest from reference TRBV30 and TRBJ1-1): SQTIHQWPATLVQPVGSPLSLECTVEGTSNPNLYWYRQAAGRGLQLLFYSVGIGQISSEVPQNLSASRPQDRQFILSSKKLLLSDSGFYLCAWSAGLREAFFGQGTRLTVV.

This clone was observed at least ten times. The observed sequence ends 3 residues before the CDR3 terminus, with the missing tail filled in from the germline J gene. The chain combines TRBV20-1 with TRBJ1-2, with TRBD1 identical over 7 bases. The CDR3 is 13 amino acids. From germline, CDR1 is DFQATT and CDR2 SNEGSKA (reference sequence). The V and J ends lost 6 bases and 5 bases, in that order; junction bases with no gene match: 9. CDR3 residues: CSADEQGYYGYTF. Partial CDR3 DNA: TGCAGTGCCGACGAACAGGGGTATTATGGC.

In this sample, this clone turned up many times. The CDR3 extends 3 residues past the end of the read, so its final part is completed from the germline J gene. V and J are TRBV2 and TRBJ1-2; D might be TRBD1 (6 bases). With 2 bases removed from V and 3 bases from J, the gap between germline ends came to 19 bases. Germline-derived CDR1 and CDR2 are SNHLY and FYNNEI. The CDR3 length is 17 residues. CDR3 DNA, as far as it was read: TGTGCCAGCAGTGAAAGGTACAGGGTAGAAGAGGACTATGGC. This sequence encodes CASSERYRVEEDYG. The full-length CDR3 reads as CASSERYRVEEDYGYTF.

This clone was seen repeatedly, ten times or more. The CDR3 goes on 3 residues after the read ends, and that part is filled in from the germline J gene. The V gene is TRBV12-3 or TRBV12-4, the J gene TRBJ2-3, with 8 positions matching TRBD2. J was trimmed by 3 bases and V by 4 bases; bases with no gene match: 3. The CDR3 consists of 14 residues. The CDR3 bases that were read are TGTGCCAGCAGTTCGAGCGGGGGTACAGATACG. Protein sequence: CASSSSGGTDT. From start to end, the CDR3 is CASSSSGGTDTQYF.

This clone has ten or more counts. The read stops 3 residues short of the end of the CDR3; the missing end is completed from the germline J gene. Other DNA sequences in the same sample also yield this CDR3. This sequence joins TRBV6-2 or TRBV6-3 and TRBJ2-3, with D unresolved. CDR1 is MNHEY and CDR2 is SVGEGT in the germline V gene. This CDR3 has 15 residues. V was cut by 2 bases and J by 6 bases, with 15 bases left in between. CDR3 loop: CASSYGQAPRDTQYF. The sequenced CDR3 bases are TGTGCCAGCAGTTACGGGCAGGCTCCACGGGATACG.

This clone appeared many times. The DNA ends 3 residues before the CDR3 does, and the rest of the CDR3 is filled in from the germline J gene. This chain joins TRBV7-6 and TRBJ2-7; weak D call: TRBD2 (6 bases). The length of the CDR3 is 14 residues. With 5 bases removed from V and 0 bases from J, the gap between germline ends came to 11 bases. Per germline, CDR1 SGHVS and CDR2 FNYEAQ. CDR3 sequence: CASSPRDSSYEQYF. Partial CDR3 DNA: TGTGCCAGCAGCCCAAGGGACTCCTCCTACGAG.

This clone was counted a few times. The CDR3 extends 3 residues past the end of the read, so its final part is completed from the germline J gene. This chain joins TRBV7-3 and TRBJ1-2, with D unresolved. The germline CDR1 and CDR2 sequences are SGHTA and FQGTGA. CDR3 length: 15 residues. The CDR3 bases that were read are TGTGCCAGCAGCTCAGGACTAGCGACCTACAATGAC. Residues: CASSSGLATYND. The full CDR3 reads CASSSGLATYNDYTF.

This clone was picked up a small number of times. The read comes to an end 3 residues before the CDR3 does, leaving the germline J gene to fill in the end. The chain employs TRBV5-1 and TRBJ2-7; D call uncertain. Trimming took 0 bases from V and 0 from J, leaving 10 bases between them. CDR1 SGHRS and CDR2 YFSETQ come from the germline V gene. There are 15 residues in the CDR3. Here the CDR3 reads CASSLDSPNSYEQYF. The DNA read from the CDR3 is TGCGCCAGCAGCTTGGACAGTCCTAACTCCTACGAG.

This clone was detected many times. The CDR3 goes on 3 residues after the read ends, and that part is filled in from the germline J gene. The J gene is TRBJ1-5, the V gene TRBV15, with TRBD1 identical over 8 bases. This CDR3 is 16 amino acids long. The germline V gene has CDR1 LNHNV and CDR2 YYDKDF (reference sequence). Trimming cost V 4 bases and J 1 base; bases outside gene matches: 6. Partial CDR3 DNA: TGTGCCACCAGCATAGACAGGGGAAGAAGCAATCAGCCC. Protein: CATSIDRGRSNQP. The CDR3 in its entirety is CATSIDRGRSNQPQHF.

This clone was picked up many times. The read finishes 3 residues shy of the CDR3 end, and the germline J gene is used to complete it. This chain links TRBV7-9 with TRBJ1-5, with D unclear. The V end lost 1 base, the J end lost 0 bases, and 7 bases lay between the germline ends. There are 15 residues in the CDR3. The V gene's germline CDR1 is SEHNR and CDR2 FQNEAQ (reference sequence). The CDR3 loop reads CASSLGQVSNQPQHF. CDR3 DNA (partial): TGTGCCAGCAGCTTAGGGCAGGTTAGCAATCAGCCC.

This clone appeared many times. With the read ending 3 residues before the CDR3 end, the germline J gene is used to fill in that end. The chain combines TRBV7-2 with TRBJ2-7, with 8 positions matching TRBD2. The junction had 0 bases not matched to a gene; V was cut back by 0 bases and J by 2 bases. Germline CDR1 SGHTA, CDR2 FQGNSA. The CDR3 length is 14 residues. Partial CDR3 DNA: TGTGCCAGCAGCTTAGCAGCGGGGGCCTACGAG. Its protein product is CASSLAAGAYE. The CDR3, in full, reads CASSLAAGAYEQYF.

This clone has a count of ten or more. Sequencing ends 3 residues short of the CDR3 end; the germline J gene provides the rest. The genes are TRBV19 and TRBJ1-1; TRBD1 matches at 8 bases. The CDR3 runs to 14 residues. V lost 5 bases to trimming and J lost 3 bases; unmatched junction nucleotides: 5. Germline V CDR1 and CDR2: LNHDA, SQIVND (reference sequence). Partial CDR3 DNA: TGTGCCAGTAGTTCGCAGGGGGCATACACTGAA. Its translation is CASSSQGAYTE. The full CDR3 protein reads CASSSQGAYTEAFF.

This clone was counted at least ten times. The read ends 3 residues early relative to the CDR3; the germline J gene fills the gap. This chain connects TRBV4-1 to TRBJ2-3; 8 bases align to TRBD2. The CDR3 is 14 residues long. Trimming at V came to 7 bases and at J to 1 base, leaving 4 bases not matched to a gene. Germline loops: CDR1 MGHRA, CDR2 YSYEKL. The CDR3 bases that were read are TGCGCCAGCACCCTTAGCGGGGGCACAGATACG. Translated, it gives CASTLSGGTDT. From start to end, the CDR3 is CASTLSGGTDTQYF.

This clone was observed many times. The part of the CDR3 DNA that was read is TGCGCCAGCAGCTTGGGGACAGGATCTATTATAAACTATGGC. It specifies CASSLGTGSIINYG. The CDR3 reads in full as CASSLGTGSIINYGYTF. The chain couples TRBV5-1 to TRBJ1-2, with 7 bases fitting TRBD1. The CDR3 goes on 3 residues after the read ends, and that part is filled in from the germline J gene. After removal of 0 bases from V and 2 bases from J, the junction contained 10 bases not matched to a gene. CDR1 SGHRS and CDR2 YFSETQ come from the germline V gene. The CDR3 has 17 residues.

This clone showed up many times. The read ends 3 residues before the CDR3 terminus; that terminus is restored from the germline J gene. This rearrangement joins TRBV5-6 to TRBJ1-2; D is ambiguous. The CDR3 is made up of 11 amino acids. Germline V lookup: CDR1 SGHDT, CDR2 YYEEEE. The ends were cut back, 4 bases at V and 3 bases at J, with 4 bases in the middle. Partial CDR3 DNA: TGTGCCAGCAGCCAGGACTATGGC. This gives the protein CASSQDYG. The whole CDR3 sequence is CASSQDYGYTF.

This clone was seen at least ten times. The DNA ends 3 residues before the CDR3 does, and the rest of the CDR3 is filled in from the germline J gene. The V and J genes are TRBV7-9 and TRBJ2-7, with D tentatively TRBD2 (5 bases). The length of the CDR3 is 14 residues. Germline V lookup: CDR1 SEHNR, CDR2 FQNEAQ (reference sequence). V was clipped by 4 bases and J by 6 bases, with 16 bases between them. The CDR3 spells CASSSSGISGEQYF. Incomplete CDR3 DNA: TGTGCCAGCAGCTCCTCCGGGATCAGCGGCGAG.

In this sample, this clone turned up many times. The read falls 3 residues short of the CDR3 end, and the missing part is taken from the germline J gene. This sequence joins TRBV10-1 and TRBJ1-4, with 10 bases fitting TRBD1. In germline, CDR1 is WNHNN, CDR2 SYGVQD (reference sequence). Trimming took 11 bases from V and 8 from J; bases not matched to a gene: 11. The CDR3 is 14 amino acids. CDR3 DNA (partial): TGCGCCTGCCCGACAGGGGGCAAAAAGGAAAAA. Translated, it gives CACPTGGKKEK. The whole CDR3 sequence reads CACPTGGKKEKLFF.